Presented here are 8 T cell receptor beta chains from one specimen sequenced in a study of CD8 T cells in ankylosing spondylitis. TCRdb itself ran the 5' RACE reads through MiXCR, one entry per CDR3 protein. The sample shows some 140,000 distinct CDR3 sequences, roughly 6.6% of them seen only once. The sample comprised blood, either unsorted or a sorted T cell fraction (not recorded which). Receptor source: a female donor with ankylosing spondylitis or in good health (not recorded which).

This clonotype was detected many times. The genes are TRBV15 and TRBJ1-2, with D maybe TRBD1 (5 bases). The germline V gene has CDR1 LNHNV and CDR2 YYDKDF (reference sequence). V was cut by 1 base and J by 4 bases, with 10 bases left in between. CDR3 size: 14 residues. CDR3 sequence (DNA): TGTGCCACCAGCAGAGTAGCGGGGCCCTATGGCTACACCTTC. Protein sequence: CATSRVAGPYGYTF.

This clonotype was counted at least ten times. V is TRBV28 and J is TRBJ1-4, with D tentatively TRBD1 (5 bases). V was cut by 3 bases and J by 3 bases, with 11 bases left in between. The germline V gene encodes CDR1 MDHEN and CDR2 SYDVKM. This CDR3 has 15 amino acids. CDR3 amino acids: CASSLRQGANEKLFF. In nucleotides, the CDR3 is TGTGCCAGCAGTTTGAGGCAGGGAGCTAATGAAAAACTGTTTTTT.

This clonotype was recorded at least ten times. This chain joins TRBV9 and TRBJ2-2, with 9 bases that match TRBD1. Germline CDR1 and CDR2: SGDLS and YYNGEE. This CDR3 is 16 amino acids long. Trimming took 3 bases from V and 5 from J; bases not matched to a gene: 8. The CDR3 DNA reads as TGTGCCAGCAGCGAGATGTACAGGGGGCTTACCGGGGAGCTGTTTTTT. Protein product: CASSEMYRGLTGELFF.

This clonotype was counted many times. The rearrangement links TRBV12-3 or TRBV12-4 to TRBJ2-7; D possibly corresponds to TRBD1 (6 bases). Between the trimmed V and J ends, which lost 5 bases and 0 bases, there was a span of 11 bases. CDR3 length: 14 residues. The CDR3, as DNA: TGTGCCAGCAGTAGACGACAGGACTCCTACGAGCAGTACTTC. Its translation is CASSRRQDSYEQYF.

This clonotype was seen repeatedly, ten times or more. The rearrangement joins TRBV5-1 to TRBJ1-1; a possible D gene is TRBD1 (5 bases). Germline V lookup: CDR1 SGHRS, CDR2 YFSETQ. This CDR3 is 11 amino acids long. V lost 7 bases, J lost 4 bases, and 8 bases lay in between. Written as DNA, the CDR3 is TGCGCCAGCGCAAGGGGCACTGAAGCTTTCTTT. This encodes CASARGTEAFF.

The sample holds many counts of this clonotype. The rearrangement joins TRBV6-1 to TRBJ1-3, with TRBD1 matching 7 bases. Trimming cost V 6 bases and J 4 bases; bases outside gene matches: 9. The germline CDR1 and CDR2 sequences are MNHNS and SASEGT. The CDR3 contains 15 residues. The CDR3 loop is CASSQVTGAGNTIYF. CDR3 coding DNA: TGTGCCAGCAGCCAAGTCACAGGGGCCGGAAACACCATATATTTT.

This clonotype came up many times. This sequence joins TRBV20-1 and TRBJ1-1; D might be TRBD1 (5 bases). The CDR3 contains 14 residues. The V gene lost 4 bases and the J gene lost 5 bases, with 17 bases spanning the gap. CDR1 and CDR2 from the germline V gene are DFQATT and SNEGSKA (reference sequence). The CDR3 nucleotides read TGCAGTGCTATCAGGGAGGGGTGGGAGACTGAAGCTTTCTTT. It codes for CSAIREGWETEAFF.

This clonotype came up many times. The rearrangement links TRBV7-2 to TRBJ1-1, with unresolved D. The length of the CDR3 is 12 residues. V lost 1 base and J 11 bases, leaving 11 bases between the germline ends. From germline, CDR1 is SGHTA and CDR2 FQGNSA. Written as DNA, the CDR3 is TGTGCCAGCAGCTTAGGACACCCCCACGCTTTCTTT. Its translation: CASSLGHPHAFF.